These 24 T cell receptor beta chains were sequenced from one sample in a study of OX40 agonist ivuxolimab in advanced cancers. Libraries were prepared by immunoSEQ multiplex PCR; TCRdb keeps only in-frame clonotypes and omits some of them. This sample yields around 110,000 clones, of which roughly 93% are seen a single time; 0.15% to 0.19% belongs to the top ten. This sample comprised CD4+ or CD8+ T cells sorted from blood, obtained in a trial of the OX40 agonist ivuxolimab. The receptors come from an adult with an advanced solid tumor such as melanoma, head and neck, liver or kidney cancer.

The gene calls are TRBV12-5 and TRBJ2-3; TRBD1 matches at 9 bases. Trimming removed 5 bases from V and 3 bases from J; junction bases left unmatched: 3. The germline CDR1 and CDR2 sequences are LGHNT and FRNRAP. The CDR3 spans 14 residues. The CDR3 region has the DNA TGTGCTAGTGGTCCGGGACAGGGAACAGATACGCAGTATTTT. As protein: CASGPGQGTDTQYF.

V is TRBV28 and J is TRBJ1-3; D may be TRBD1 (5 bases). Germline lookup yields CDR1 MDHEN and CDR2 SYDVKM. Trimming took off 4 bases at V and 8 bases at J, with 18 bases between the two ends. The CDR3 has 15 amino acids. The CDR3: CASSYLGPKGDTIYF. In nucleotides, the CDR3 is TGTGCCAGCAGTTACCTGGGACCAAAGGGAGACACCATATATTTT.

The genes are TRBV6-1 and TRBJ1-4; D gene uncertain. This CDR3 is built from 15 residues. Trimming shortened V by 4 bases and J by 0 bases, and 9 bases separated the two germline ends. Germline loops: CDR1 MNHNS, CDR2 SASEGT. In DNA, the CDR3 is TGTGCCAGCAGTGTACTGTTTGCAACTAATGAAAAACTGTTTTTT. This encodes CASSVLFATNEKLFF.

In DNA form, the CDR3 reads TGTGCCAGCAGCTTGGTTGTGAATCAGGGGGCAAGTGAGCAGTTCTTC. Its protein product is CASSLVVNQGASEQFF. This chain links TRBV5-5 with TRBJ2-1; TRBD1 aligns across 8 bases. Trimming took 0 bases from V and 9 from J; bases not matched to a gene: 11. The germline V gene encodes CDR1 SGHKS and CDR2 YYEKEE (reference sequence). This CDR3 comprises 16 residues.

The chain employs TRBV11-3 and TRBJ2-3; TRBD1 aligns across 7 bases. After removal of 5 bases from V and 5 bases from J, the junction contained 10 bases not matched to a gene. The CDR3 length is 15 residues. The germline CDR1 and CDR2 sequences are SGHNT and YENEEA. In DNA, the CDR3 is TGTGCCAGCAGCCCCCGACAGGGTGGAATAGATACGCAGTATTTT. Translation: CASSPRQGGIDTQYF.

The chain recombines TRBV7-9 with TRBJ2-7; D is perhaps TRBD2 (5 bases). The CDR3 is 13 amino acids. Germline V gene sequence: CDR1 SEHNR, CDR2 FQNEAQ (reference sequence). Deletions cut 3 bases from V and 6 bases from J, with 12 bases between. CDR3 amino acids: CASSLTEGSEQYF. The CDR3 region has the DNA TGTGCCAGCAGCTTGACCGAAGGGAGCGAGCAGTACTTC.

The V gene is TRBV6-5, the J gene TRBJ1-6, with unresolved D. This CDR3 has 16 amino acids. CDR1 and CDR2 (germline): MNHEY, SVGAGI. V lost 2 bases and J 0 bases, leaving 8 bases between the germline ends. CDR3: CASSYRQSSYNSPLHF. The CDR3, as DNA: TGTGCCAGCAGTTACAGGCAAAGCTCCTATAATTCACCCCTCCACTTT.

V is TRBV4-1 and J is TRBJ2-5; D is unresolved. The CDR3 loop spans 15 amino acids. Germline values: CDR1 MGHRA, CDR2 YSYEKL. V was trimmed by 1 base and J by 2 bases, leaving 11 bases between them. CDR3 DNA: TGCGCCAGCAGCCAAGTTTTGGCACAACAAGAGACCCAGTACTTC. This encodes CASSQVLAQQETQYF.

The CDR3, as DNA: TGTGCCAGTAGAGAGCCTGGGAACAATGAGCAGTTCTTC. This gives the protein CASREPGNNEQFF. The genes are TRBV19 and TRBJ2-1; unclear D gene. Germline CDR1 is LNHDA and CDR2 is SQIVND (reference sequence). The CDR3 has 13 amino acids. Trimming left V 6 bases short and J 5 bases short, with 11 bases between.

The V gene is TRBV11-2, the J gene TRBJ2-2; the match to TRBD2 covers 13 bases. The CDR3 totals 16 residues. Per the germline V gene, CDR1 is SGHAT and CDR2 is FQNNGV. J lost 9 bases, V lost 2 bases, and 6 bases had no gene match. This chain's CDR3 is CASSLITSGRARELFF. CDR3 coding DNA: TGTGCCAGCAGCTTAATTACTAGCGGGAGGGCAAGGGAGCTGTTTTTT.

The rearrangement joins TRBV5-8 to TRBJ2-3, with D uncertain. The CDR3 length is 14 residues. Germline CDR1 and CDR2: SGHTS and YDEGEE. The V and J ends lost 4 bases and 0 bases respectively, with 9 bases between them. The CDR3 is CASSPFRSTDTQYF. In nucleotides, the CDR3 is TGTGCCAGCAGCCCATTCCGTAGCACAGATACGCAGTATTTT.

This sequence joins TRBV5-1 and TRBJ1-5, with 8 bases lining up with TRBD1. The germline V gene has CDR1 SGHRS and CDR2 YFSETQ. This CDR3 is built from 14 residues. J was trimmed by 2 bases and V by 4 bases; bases with no gene match: 2. The CDR3, as DNA: TGCGCCAGCAGCCCGACAGGGGGCAATCAGCCCCAGCATTTT. Encoded protein: CASSPTGGNQPQHF. Full variable domain (remainder filled in from reference TRBV5-1 and TRBJ1-5): KAGVTQTPRYLIKTRGQQVTLSCSPISGHRSVSWYQQTPGQGLQFLFEYFSETQRNKGNFPGRFSGRQFSNSRSEMNVSTLELGDSALYLCASSPTGGNQPQHFGDGTRLSIL.

The chain couples TRBV4-1 to TRBJ2-3; D ambiguous. This CDR3 comprises 15 residues. The V gene's germline CDR1 is MGHRA and CDR2 YSYEKL. V was cut by 2 bases and J by 2 bases, with 11 bases left in between. The CDR3 nucleotides read TGCGCCAGCAGCCAACTATTGGGGTCCACAGATACGCAGTATTTT. Residues: CASSQLLGSTDTQYF.

The CDR3 loop is CASSLERRTGELFF. The CDR3, as DNA: TGTGCCAGCAGCTTAGAACGCCGAACCGGGGAGCTGTTTTTT. The gene calls are TRBV7-2 and TRBJ2-2; D gene uncertain. Germline loops: CDR1 SGHTA, CDR2 FQGNSA. V lost 1 base to trimming and J lost 5 bases, with 8 bases between them. The CDR3 loop spans 14 amino acids.

The rearrangement joins TRBV11-3 to TRBJ2-5, with unresolved D. This CDR3 is 14 amino acids long. V lost 3 bases, J lost 13 bases, and 21 bases lay in between. Germline loops: CDR1 SGHNT, CDR2 YENEEA. The CDR3 nucleotides read TGTGCCAGCAGCTTCCGGTCACACGACCCACGGGTGTACTTC. This gives the protein CASSFRSHDPRVYF.

The chain carries TRBV5-1 and TRBJ2-7; D is perhaps TRBD2 (6 bases). The germline gives CDR1 SGHRS, CDR2 YFSETQ. Trimming removed 0 bases at V and 1 base at J, with 11 bases between. The CDR3 sequence is 15 residues long. In DNA, the CDR3 is TGCGCCAGCAGCTTGGGGGGGACTGTATCCTACGAGCAGTACTTC. Translated, it gives CASSLGGTVSYEQYF.

The rearrangement uses TRBV7-8 and TRBJ2-1; perhaps TRBD2 as D (6 bases). The V gene lost 6 bases and the J gene lost 0 bases, with 15 bases spanning the gap. Germline V gene data show CDR1 as SGHVS and CDR2 as FQNEAQ. The CDR3 contains 16 residues. As DNA, the CDR3 is TGTGCCAGCAGTTCATATAGCGGCAGCTCCTACAATGAGCAGTTCTTC. Amino acid sequence: CASSSYSGSSYNEQFF. Based on the CDR3 plus reference TRBV7-8 and TRBJ2-1, the full variable domain is GAGVSQSPRYKVAKRGQDVALRCDPISGHVSLFWYQQALGQGPEFLTYFQNEAQLDKSGLPSDRFFAERPEGSVSTLKIQRTQQEDSAVYLCASSSYSGSSYNEQFFGPGTRLTVL.

The J gene is TRBJ1-1, the V gene TRBV2; D may be TRBD1 (6 bases). The CDR3 totals 13 residues. V was cut by 7 bases and J by 0 bases, with 9 bases left in between. Germline CDR1 SNHLY, CDR2 FYNNEI. CDR3 protein: CASKGQLNTEAFF. CDR3 in DNA: TGTGCCAGCAAAGGACAGCTGAACACTGAAGCTTTCTTT.

J is TRBJ1-1 and V is TRBV6-6, with D possibly TRBD1 on 5 matching bases. The CDR3 spans 15 residues. V lost 6 bases and J 2 bases, leaving 16 bases between the germline ends. Looked up from germline, CDR1 is MNHNY and CDR2 is SVGAGI (reference sequence). The CDR3 protein is CASSRGTDDNTEAFF. As DNA, the CDR3 is TGTGCCAGCAGCCGTGGGACGGACGATAACACTGAAGCTTTCTTT.

The chain has TRBV6-1 and TRBJ1-2; the match to TRBD1 covers 10 bases. V was pared by 1 base and J by 5 bases, with 1 base of the junction left unmatched. The CDR3 spans 14 residues. The germline V gene has CDR1 MNHNS and CDR2 SASEGT. CDR3 amino acids: CASSEGGQGYGYTF. In DNA form, the CDR3 reads TGTGCCAGCAGTGAAGGGGGACAGGGGTATGGCTACACCTTC.

The V and J genes are TRBV2 and TRBJ2-7, with D possibly TRBD1 on 8 matching bases. With 5 bases removed from V and 3 bases from J, the gap between germline ends came to 20 bases. Germline CDR1 and CDR2: SNHLY and FYNNEI. The CDR3 runs to 16 residues. The CDR3 DNA reads as TGTGCCAGCAGTCTTCGACAGGGGACTATTGACTACGAGCAGTACTTC. Protein product: CASSLRQGTIDYEQYF.

The chain combines TRBV5-1 with TRBJ2-1; D gene unclear. Germline CDR1 and CDR2: SGHRS and YFSETQ. The CDR3 extends over 14 amino acids. Trimming cost V 0 bases and J 4 bases, with 8 bases left between them. The CDR3 nucleotides read TGCGCCAGCAGCTTGGACAGCAGATACAATGAGCAGTTCTTC. Translating it yields CASSLDSRYNEQFF. Drawing the rest from reference TRBV5-1 and TRBJ2-1, the complete variable domain is KAGVTQTPRYLIKTRGQQVTLSCSPISGHRSVSWYQQTPGQGLQFLFEYFSETQRNKGNFPGRFSGRQFSNSRSEMNVSTLELGDSALYLCASSLDSRYNEQFFGPGTRLTVL.

V is TRBV28 and J is TRBJ2-5; 10 positions agree with TRBD2. The CDR3 totals 14 residues. Per germline, CDR1 MDHEN and CDR2 SYDVKM. V was pared by 6 bases and J by 5 bases, with 6 bases of the junction left unmatched. CDR3 nucleotide sequence: TGTGCCAGCAGGCAAGCGGGGGGGCTGGAGACCCAGTACTTC. It yields the protein CASRQAGGLETQYF. The full variable domain, with the rest looked up from reference TRBV28 and TRBJ2-5, is DVKVTQSSRYLVKRTGEKVFLECVQDMDHENMFWYRQDPGLGLRLIYFSYDVKMKEKGDIPEGYSVSREKKERFSLILESASTNQTSMYLCASRQAGGLETQYFGPGTRLLVL.

The genes are TRBV5-4 and TRBJ2-2; TRBD2 is a possible D gene (5 bases). The CDR3 consists of 14 residues. Germline V CDR1 and CDR2: SGHNT, YYREEE (reference sequence). V was shortened by 4 bases and J by 6 bases, with 13 bases between the two germline ends. The CDR3 region has the DNA TGTGCCAGCAGCCTCCCCCGGGGTGCCGGGGAGCTGTTTTTT. It yields the protein CASSLPRGAGELFF.